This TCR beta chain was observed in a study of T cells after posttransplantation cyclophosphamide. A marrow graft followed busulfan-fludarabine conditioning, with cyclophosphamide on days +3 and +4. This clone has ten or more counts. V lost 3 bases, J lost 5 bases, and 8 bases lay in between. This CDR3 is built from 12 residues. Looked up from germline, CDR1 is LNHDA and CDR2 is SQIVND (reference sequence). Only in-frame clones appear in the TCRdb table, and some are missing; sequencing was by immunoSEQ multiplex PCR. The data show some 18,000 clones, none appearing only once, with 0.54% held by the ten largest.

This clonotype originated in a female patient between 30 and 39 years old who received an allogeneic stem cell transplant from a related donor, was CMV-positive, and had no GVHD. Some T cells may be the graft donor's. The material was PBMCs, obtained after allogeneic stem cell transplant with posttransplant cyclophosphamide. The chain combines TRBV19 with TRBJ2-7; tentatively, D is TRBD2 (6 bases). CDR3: CASSIGGHEQYF. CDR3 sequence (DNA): TGTGCCAGTAGTATCGGGGGTCACGAGCAGTACTTC.